The 14 T cell receptor beta chains in this list originate from one sample, sequenced in a study of T cell clones after liver transplantation (dated by TCRdb to between 2019 and 2020). The method was the immunoSEQ multiplex PCR assay. Not all clones reach the TCRdb copy of this immuneACCESS table, which keeps in-frame sequences only. Checked studies attribute under half of the gap to unresolved V genes and leave the rest unexplained. The sample table holds 15,000 to 20,000 clones, of which 80% were seen once. Clones ranked in the top ten supply roughly 40% of the sample. This sample comprised CD8+ T cells from blood, obtained less than 50 months after liver transplant. The receptors stem from a human patient who received a liver transplant. Some T cells seen after a transplant may have their origin in the graft donor.

A few counts support this clone. This rearrangement joins TRBV6-1 to TRBJ2-7, with D hard to call. This CDR3 has 13 residues. Trimming removed 9 bases from V and 1 base from J, with 13 bases in between. CDR1 and CDR2 from the germline V gene are MNHNS and SASEGT. CDR3 region: CASEAQRSYEQYF. As DNA, the CDR3 is TGTGCCAGTGAAGCACAGAGATCCTACGAGCAGTACTTC.

This clone is deemed medium-sized. Written as DNA, the CDR3 is TGTGCCAGCAGTTTAGTTGGCAGCCCTCGAGGTCAGCCCCAGCATTTT. Its translation is CASSLVGSPRGQPQHF. This chain joins TRBV28 and TRBJ1-5, with no clear D. This CDR3 spans 16 amino acids. CDR1 is MDHEN, CDR2 SYDVKM, per germline. V gave up 2 bases and J gave up 6 bases, with 17 bases separating them.

The chain links TRBV6-5 to TRBJ2-3, with TRBD2 matching over 9 bases. The CDR3 runs 16 residues. Germline V gene sequence: CDR1 MNHEY, CDR2 SVGAGI. J lost 4 bases, V lost 2 bases, and 7 bases had no gene match. In nucleotides, the CDR3 is TGTGCCAGCAGTTACGGGCGGGGGGGCCTCGCAGATACGCAGTATTTT. Translating gives CASSYGRGGLADTQYF.

This clone was counted once. J is TRBJ2-2 and V is TRBV2; D uncertain. The V end was cut by 3 bases, the J end by 0 bases, with 8 bases between. This CDR3 has 15 amino acids. In germline, CDR1 is SNHLY, CDR2 FYNNEI. CDR3: CASSEENANTGELFF. CDR3 nucleotide sequence: TGTGCCAGCAGTGAGGAGAACGCGAACACCGGGGAGCTGTTTTTT.

Here the CDR3 reads CASSQVLGPFYGYTF. Written as DNA, the CDR3 is TGCGCCAGCAGCCAAGTTCTCGGCCCTTTCTATGGCTACACCTTC. The chain joins TRBV4-3 to TRBJ1-2; no definite D call. The CDR3 runs to 15 residues. Germline CDR1 and CDR2: LGHNA and YSLEER. Trimming took off 1 base at V and 4 bases at J, with 13 bases between the two ends.

The chain uses TRBV27 and TRBJ2-3, with D tentatively TRBD2 (5 bases). The CDR3 consists of 14 residues. Germline V gene sequence: CDR1 MNHEY, CDR2 SMNVEV (reference sequence). V was clipped by 6 bases and J by 6 bases, with 16 bases between them. The CDR3 loop is CASSGGFSRDTQYF. The CDR3 region has the DNA TGTGCCAGCAGCGGAGGTTTTTCAAGGGATACGCAGTATTTT.

The V call is TRBV9, the J call TRBJ2-2; D gene uncertain. Trimming removed 0 bases from V and 6 bases from J, with 12 bases in between. CDR1 is SGDLS, CDR2 YYNGEE, per germline. The CDR3 is 15 residues long. The CDR3, as DNA: TGTGCCAGCAGCGTAGAAGGAACCGCTGCCGGGGAGCTGTTTTTT. Residues: CASSVEGTAAGELFF.

The chain is built from TRBV4-3 and TRBJ2-1; 11 nucleotides agree with TRBD2. This CDR3 spans 17 amino acids. The ends lost 0 bases at V and 4 bases at J; junction bases unmatched: 5. Germline CDR1 reads LGHNA; CDR2 reads YSLEER. The CDR3 sequence: CASSQDKASGGYNEQFF. The CDR3 DNA reads as TGCGCCAGCAGCCAAGATAAGGCTAGCGGGGGGTACAATGAGCAGTTCTTC.

This chain links TRBV9 with TRBJ1-2, with a weak D call TRBD1 (6 bases). Germline V gene sequence: CDR1 SGDLS, CDR2 YYNGEE. The CDR3 loop spans 14 amino acids. Trimming shortened V by 0 bases and J by 5 bases, and 11 bases separated the two germline ends. In nucleotides, the CDR3 is TGTGCCAGCAGCGTAGCGGACAGATCGTATGGCTACACCTTC. Translation gives CASSVADRSYGYTF. Full variable domain (remainder filled in from reference TRBV9 and TRBJ1-2): DSGVTQTPKHLITATGQRVTLRCSPRSGDLSVYWYQQSLDQGLQFLIQYYNGEERAKGNILERFSAQQFPDLHSELNLSSLELGDSALYFCASSVADRSYGYTFGSGTRLTVV.

This clone was recorded a few times. The chain joins TRBV6-1 to TRBJ1-4; tentatively, D is TRBD1 (5 bases). This CDR3 comprises 15 residues. Germline loops: CDR1 MNHNS, CDR2 SASEGT. The germline V and J ends were trimmed by 4 bases and 8 bases, with 17 bases remaining between them. Here the CDR3 DNA reads TGTGCCAGCAGTGCCGGGGCAGGGTCTCTAGAAAAACTGTTTTTT. This gives the protein CASSAGAGSLEKLFF.

The rearrangement links TRBV19 to TRBJ1-1, with TRBD1 as a possible D gene (5 bases). Germline loops: CDR1 LNHDA, CDR2 SQIVND (reference sequence). V lost 0 bases and J 0 bases, leaving 14 bases between the germline ends. The CDR3 loop spans 17 amino acids. The CDR3 DNA reads as TGTGCCAGTAGTATAGAGCAGGGCGGGAACATGAACACTGAAGCTTTCTTT. This sequence encodes CASSIEQGGNMNTEAFF.

J is TRBJ1-5 and V is TRBV7-9; perhaps TRBD1 as D (5 bases). Trimming took off 5 bases at V and 2 bases at J, with 13 bases between the two ends. Looked up from germline, CDR1 is SEHNR and CDR2 is FQNEAQ (reference sequence). This CDR3 comprises 15 residues. The CDR3 sequence is CASSASGGRNQPQHF. The DNA for the CDR3 is TGTGCCAGCAGCGCCTCCGGGGGTCGCAATCAGCCCCAGCATTTT.

This clone turned up a few times. DNA for the CDR3: TGTGCCAGCAGTTTACGCGGGAATCAGCCCCAGCATTTT. This gives the protein CASSLRGNQPQHF. V is TRBV27 and J is TRBJ1-5; D unresolved. Trimming took 2 bases from V and 4 from J, leaving 6 bases between them. Germline CDR1 MNHEY, CDR2 SMNVEV (reference sequence). The CDR3 extends over 13 amino acids.

This chain joins TRBV5-4 and TRBJ2-7, with D uncertain. The V and J ends lost 7 bases and 6 bases respectively, with 8 bases between them. The germline V gene has CDR1 SGHNT and CDR2 YYREEE (reference sequence). The CDR3 is 10 residues long. The CDR3 spells CASGTGEQYF. The CDR3 DNA follows: TGTGCCAGCGGCACGGGCGAGCAGTACTTC.